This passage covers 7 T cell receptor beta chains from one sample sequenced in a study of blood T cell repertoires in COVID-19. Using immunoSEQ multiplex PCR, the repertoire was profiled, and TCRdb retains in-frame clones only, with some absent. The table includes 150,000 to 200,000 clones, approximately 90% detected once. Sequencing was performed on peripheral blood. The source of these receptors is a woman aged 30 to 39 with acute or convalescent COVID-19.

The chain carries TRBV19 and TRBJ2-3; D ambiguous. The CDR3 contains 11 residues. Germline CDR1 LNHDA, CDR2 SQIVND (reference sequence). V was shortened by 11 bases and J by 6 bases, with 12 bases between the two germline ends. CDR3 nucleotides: TGTGCCCCATACTTCGTCGATACGCAGTATTTT. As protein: CAPYFVDTQYF. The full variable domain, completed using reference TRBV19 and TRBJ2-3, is DGGITQSPKYLFRKEGQNVTLSCEQNLNHDAMYWYRQDPGQGLRLIYYSQIVNDFQKGDIAEGYSVSREKKESFPLTVTSAQKNPTAFYLCAPYFVDTQYFGPGTRLTVL.

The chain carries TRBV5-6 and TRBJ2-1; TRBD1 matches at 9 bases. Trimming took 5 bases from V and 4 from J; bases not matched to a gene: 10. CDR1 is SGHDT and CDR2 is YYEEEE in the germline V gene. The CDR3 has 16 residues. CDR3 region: CASRQFRDREYNEQFF. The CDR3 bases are TGTGCCAGCAGGCAGTTCCGGGACAGGGAGTACAATGAGCAGTTCTTC.

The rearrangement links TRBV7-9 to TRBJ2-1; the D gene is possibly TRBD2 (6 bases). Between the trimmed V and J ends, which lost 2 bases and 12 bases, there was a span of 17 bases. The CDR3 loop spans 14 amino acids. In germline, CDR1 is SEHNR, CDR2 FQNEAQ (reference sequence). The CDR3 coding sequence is TGTGCCAGCAGCTTAACGGGAGCCAGCGTTGTGCAGTTCTTC. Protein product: CASSLTGASVVQFF.

This CDR3 reads CASSFSGSSDTQYF. DNA for the CDR3: TGTGCCAGCAGCTTTAGCGGGAGTTCAGATACGCAGTATTTT. The rearrangement joins TRBV13 to TRBJ2-3; 9 bases are a match to TRBD2. The CDR3 runs to 14 residues. Germline values: CDR1 PRHDT, CDR2 FYEKMQ (reference sequence). Trimming removed 3 bases from V and 4 bases from J; junction bases left unmatched: 2.

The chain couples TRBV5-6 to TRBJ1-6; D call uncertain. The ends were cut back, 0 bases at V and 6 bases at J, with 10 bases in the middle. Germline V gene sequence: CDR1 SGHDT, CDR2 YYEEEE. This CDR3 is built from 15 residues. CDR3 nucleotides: TGTGCCAGCAGCTTGGGAGGTCACGGTAATTCACCCCTCCACTTT. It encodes CASSLGGHGNSPLHF.

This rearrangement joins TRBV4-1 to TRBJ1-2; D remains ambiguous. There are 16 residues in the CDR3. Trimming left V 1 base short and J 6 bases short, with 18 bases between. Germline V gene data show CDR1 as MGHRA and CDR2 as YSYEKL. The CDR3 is CASSQGMGNVENGYTF. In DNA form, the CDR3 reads TGCGCCAGCAGCCAAGGAATGGGTAACGTGGAGAATGGCTACACCTTC.

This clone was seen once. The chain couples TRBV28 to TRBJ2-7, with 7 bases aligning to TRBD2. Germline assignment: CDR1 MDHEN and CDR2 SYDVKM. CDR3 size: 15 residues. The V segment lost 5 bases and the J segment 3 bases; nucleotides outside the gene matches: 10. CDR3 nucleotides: TGTGCCAGCAGTAAACCGGGACTATCTATCTACGAGCAGTACTTC. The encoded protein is CASSKPGLSIYEQYF.